The source of this T cell receptor (beta chain) is a study of T cells after yellow fever vaccination. Whole-study context: Preparation of fractions with low cell numbers was performed using SMART-Seq v4 Ultra Low Input.

The study, taken as a whole, reports: Primary-vaccination clones mostly resurfaced post-booster (approximately 96% CD4, approximately 90% CD8). Within FACS-sorted repertoires, abundant clonotypes contaminating from the bulk population could be present.

UMIs were added to TCR cDNA along with a universal primer site when it was made by 5'RACE template switching. MiXCR, applied by TCRdb to the 5' RACE reads, yields one record per CDR3 protein. The table shows approximately 300,000 distinct CDR3 sequences, with 7.5% to 9% occurring only once. As regards this clonotype: The target antigen is unknown.

V lost 0 bases, J lost 0 bases, and 7 bases lay in between. Germline assignment: CDR1 SGDLS and CDR2 YYNGEE. The CDR3 has 15 amino acids. Sample: PBMCs, taken on the day of the first yellow fever vaccination. The J gene is TRBJ2-1, the V gene TRBV9; D not certain. This receptor was identified in a man between 18 and 35 years old who received the YFV17D yellow fever vaccine. The CDR3 region is CASSVAVGSYNEQFF. For the CDR3, the DNA is TGTGCCAGCAGCGTAGCGGTTGGCTCCTACAATGAGCAGTTCTTC. The full variable domain, with the rest looked up from reference TRBV9 and TRBJ2-1, is DSGVTQTPKHLITATGQRVTLRCSPRSGDLSVYWYQQSLDQGLQFLIQYYNGEERAKGNILERFSAQQFPDLHSELNLSSLELGDSALYFCASSVAVGSYNEQFFGPGTRLTVL.